The present entry profiles one T cell receptor beta chain with its context. Assignments of participants to cohorts depended upon their own reported clinical history. How the authors handled the data: Amplification of reference gene primers provided the estimated nucleated cell counts. Sequencing was performed with immunoSEQ multiplex PCR; in TCRdb, only in-frame clones are kept and a portion is missing. V and J calls plus clone size are reproduced from that table; the DNA served to infer D and trimming. The repertoire holds hundreds of thousands of clones, with 86% as singletons. The sample comes from a study of blood T cell repertoires in COVID-19. Study background: Whether acute or convalescent, the COVID-19 samples came from the United States, Italy and Spain. Sample material is recorded as cDNA or gDNA derived from T cells, B-cell-depleted T cells, or PBMCs.

This receptor was identified in a middle-aged woman with acute COVID-19. Sequencing was done on a sample of PBMCs or T cells enriched from blood (not recorded which).

CDR3 coding DNA: TGTGCCAGCAGTTCAGATAGGCGGATGAACACTGAAGCTTTCTTT. Amino acids: CASSSDRRMNTEAFF. The chain joins TRBV6-5 to TRBJ1-1; D is uncertain. The CDR3 has 15 residues. The V end lost 4 bases, the J end lost 0 bases, and 12 bases lay between the germline ends. Germline loops: CDR1 MNHEY, CDR2 SVGAGI.